The clone carrying this T cell receptor beta chain has ten or more counts. The antigen is unknown. The V gene end was trimmed by 7 bases and the J gene end by 4 bases; junction bases not matched to a gene: 8. The germline gives CDR1 LNHDA, CDR2 SQIVND (reference sequence). This CDR3 is built from 15 residues. Assay used: immunoSEQ multiplex PCR; TCRdb lists only in-frame clones, some missing. The profile shows fewer than 400,000 clones, 86% of them singletons. Treatment: roughly 19 received Ad26.COV2.S at low or high dose, single or two shots; roughly 5 received placebo; per-sample allocation not given. Sampling was performed 63 days after the first vaccine or placebo injection. The sample is drawn from a study of Ad26.COV2.S vaccination and SARS-CoV-2 variants. Turning to the study itself: Once or twice, 56 days apart, Ad26.COV2.S was delivered intramuscularly.

General study results and limits: The TCR breadth and depth analyses may have understated or missed part of the total T cell responses.

The sequence came from a person aged 18-65 years who received the Ad26.COV2.S COVID-19 vaccine or a placebo. V is TRBV19 and J is TRBJ1-2; 11 nucleotides line up with TRBD1. Sequencing used peripheral blood, obtained in a trial of Ad26.COV2.S vaccine versus placebo. The CDR3 sequence is CASTDPGTGGYGYTF. For the CDR3, the DNA is TGTGCCAGTACCGATCCCGGGACAGGGGGCTATGGCTACACCTTC.